The 7 T cell receptor beta chains listed next were all sequenced from one sample in a study of shared clonotypes between healthy human individuals. Using immunoSEQ multiplex PCR, the repertoire was profiled, and TCRdb retains in-frame clones only, with some absent. The data show around 1.5 million clones, around 98% seen once. The source material was naive CD4+ T cells sorted from blood. The subset denotes: CD45RA+ positively selected. These receptors originate from a man aged 25-45 years in good health.

The chain employs TRBV11-3 and TRBJ2-2; 7 bases fit TRBD1. This CDR3 is 14 amino acids long. Germline V gene sequence: CDR1 SGHNT, CDR2 YENEEA. With 5 bases clipped from V and 3 bases from J, the junction kept 3 bases outside the gene matches. In nucleotides, the CDR3 is TGTGCCAGCAGCCGGACAGGAGACACCGGGGAGCTGTTTTTT. Translation gives CASSRTGDTGELFF.

Remarks on this clone: The sample carries other DNA sequences with the same CDR3. The chain carries TRBV7-9 and TRBJ1-1; D ambiguous. V was pared by 2 bases and J by 0 bases, with 7 bases between. Germline V gene lookup returns CDR1 SEHNR and CDR2 FQNEAQ (reference sequence). The CDR3 consists of 14 residues. Written as DNA, the CDR3 is TGTGCCAGCAGCTTAAAGGGCATGAACACTGAAGCTTTCTTT. It codes for CASSLKGMNTEAFF.

The J gene is TRBJ1-3, the V gene TRBV9; TRBD1 is a possible D gene (5 bases). Trimming stripped 4 bases from V and 1 base from J, with 15 bases between. The germline V gene has CDR1 SGDLS and CDR2 YYNGEE. This CDR3 has 16 amino acids. CDR3 coding DNA: TGTGCCAGCAGCCCGGAGGCAGGGCGGTCTGGAAACACCATATATTTT. Translation: CASSPEAGRSGNTIYF. The entire variable domain, with the rest obtained from reference TRBV9 and TRBJ1-3, is as follows: DSGVTQTPKHLITATGQRVTLRCSPRSGDLSVYWYQQSLDQGLQFLIQYYNGEERAKGNILERFSAQQFPDLHSELNLSSLELGDSALYFCASSPEAGRSGNTIYFGEGSWLTVV.

The chain joins TRBV9 to TRBJ2-1, with 10 positions matching TRBD2. The CDR3 is 15 residues long. Germline loops: CDR1 SGDLS, CDR2 YYNGEE. With 0 bases clipped from V and 5 bases from J, the junction kept 2 bases outside the gene matches. The DNA of the CDR3 is TGTGCCAGCAGCGTAGTAGCGGGAGGCAACAATGAGCAGTTCTTC. Translated: CASSVVAGGNNEQFF.

The rearrangement uses TRBV29-1 and TRBJ1-4; TRBD1 might be the D (5 bases). The V and J ends lost 6 bases and 4 bases respectively, with 9 bases between them. CDR3 length equals 12 residues. Germline V gene sequence: CDR1 SQVTM, CDR2 ANQGSEA. CDR3 coding DNA: TGCAGCGTACAGGAGAATAATGAAAAACTGTTTTTT. As protein: CSVQENNEKLFF.

This sequence joins TRBV2 and TRBJ2-2; no clear D. Germline assignment: CDR1 SNHLY and CDR2 FYNNEI. Trimming cost V 5 bases and J 1 base, with 8 bases left between them. The CDR3 has 14 residues. CDR3 sequence: CASSRTMNTGELFF. The CDR3 DNA follows: TGTGCCAGCAGTAGGACGATGAACACCGGGGAGCTGTTTTTT. Supplemented by reference TRBV2 and TRBJ2-2, the full variable domain reads EPEVTQTPSHQVTQMGQEVILRCVPISNHLYFYWYRQILGQKVEFLVSFYNNEISEKSEIFDDQFSVERPDGSNFTLKIRSTKLEDSAMYFCASSRTMNTGELFFGEGSRLTVL.

The chain joins TRBV15 to TRBJ1-1; D is perhaps TRBD1 (5 bases). This CDR3 is built from 15 residues. Per germline, CDR1 LNHNV and CDR2 YYDKDF (reference sequence). V was cut by 4 bases and J by 1 base, with 13 bases left in between. In nucleotides, the CDR3 is TGTGCCACCAGCACCCAGGGAATGAAGAACACTGAAGCTTTCTTT. As protein: CATSTQGMKNTEAFF. The variable domain in full, completed from reference TRBV15 and TRBJ1-1, reads DAMVIQNPRYQVTQFGKPVTLSCSQTLNHNVMYWYQQKSSQAPKLLFHYYDKDFNNEADTPDNFQSRRPNTSFCFLDIRSPGLGDTAMYLCATSTQGMKNTEAFFGQGTRLTVV.